This T cell receptor beta chain was retrieved from a study of blood T cell repertoires in COVID-19. Study as a whole: The study drew acute and convalescent COVID-19 samples from the United States, Italy and Spain. The cDNA or gDNA used as material had been derived from T cells, B-cell-depleted T cells, or PBMCs.

Per the authors' pipeline: Estimated nucleated cell counts came from reference gene primer amplification. The table came from immunoSEQ multiplex PCR; TCRdb's copy has only in-frame clones and leaves some out. Clonal size and the V and J genes are those of that table, whereas D and trimming came from the DNA. Of some 210,000 clones in the sample, over 70% were seen once. This CDR3 has 15 amino acids. Germline values: CDR1 SGHRS, CDR2 YFSETQ. Trimming shortened V by 5 bases and J by 0 bases, and 14 bases separated the two germline ends. The rearrangement joins TRBV5-1 to TRBJ1-1; TRBD1 might be the D (5 bases). This TCR was recovered from a man aged 50-60 years with active or convalescent COVID-19. Sequencing used peripheral blood. The CDR3 nucleotides are TGCGCCAGCAGTTCAGGGCCGGCCTTGAACACTGAAGCTTTCTTT. This gives the protein CASSSGPALNTEAFF.